This entry lists 30 T cell receptor beta chains sequenced from one sample in a study of identical twins. MiXCR was run by TCRdb on the 5' RACE reads, yielding one entry per CDR3 protein. The repertoire holds about 240,000 distinct CDR3 sequences, about 7.5% seen once, with more than 5% in the top ten. These data also featured in a second study, about yellow fever vaccine responses in identical twins.

Sequencing was carried out using CD8+ T cells sorted from blood. The receptors originated from a woman younger than 30 in good health.

This clonotype was seen ten or more times. This rearrangement joins TRBV12-3 or TRBV12-4 to TRBJ1-6; no reliable D call. V was trimmed by 7 bases and J by 5 bases, leaving 6 bases between them. CDR3 size: 12 residues. The CDR3 protein is CASKADNSPLHF. The CDR3 nucleotides are TGTGCCAGCAAGGCGGATAATTCACCCCTCCACTTT.

In its sample, this clonotype was seen many times. This chain uses TRBV29-1 with TRBJ2-7; D is possibly TRBD1 (6 bases). CDR1 is SQVTM, CDR2 ANQGSEA, per germline. Deletions cut 4 bases from V and 2 bases from J, with 15 bases between. The CDR3 covers 14 residues. The CDR3 loop is CSVARDTSAYEQYF. The CDR3 nucleotides are TGCAGCGTTGCCCGGGACACCAGCGCCTACGAGCAGTACTTC.

This clonotype has at least ten counts. V usage is TRBV7-9 and J usage is TRBJ2-1, with 9 bases matching TRBD1. With V trimmed by 0 bases and J by 2 bases, 2 bases remained unmatched. Germline V gene data show CDR1 as SEHNR and CDR2 as FQNEAQ (reference sequence). The CDR3 sequence is 16 residues long. The CDR3 DNA follows: TGTGCCAGCAGCTTAGCTACAGGGGGCGCCTACAATGAGCAGTTCTTC. Protein sequence: CASSLATGGAYNEQFF.

V is TRBV18 and J is TRBJ2-5; the D is unclear. The CDR3 contains 12 residues. Germline V gives CDR1 KGHSH, CDR2 LQKENI. V dropped 5 bases and J dropped 4 bases, with 8 bases sitting between them. The CDR3 sequence: CASSDGRETQYF. In DNA form, the CDR3 reads TGTGCCAGCTCAGACGGTAGAGAGACCCAGTACTTC. Together with reference TRBV18 and TRBJ2-5, the CDR3 gives the full variable domain: NAGVMQNPRHLVRRRGQEARLRCSPMKGHSHVYWYRQLPEEGLKFMVYLQKENIIDESGMPKERFSAEFPKEGPSILRIQQVVRGDSAAYFCASSDGRETQYFGPGTRLLVL.

V is TRBV3-1 and J is TRBJ2-7; 12 positions match TRBD1. The CDR3 sequence is 16 residues long. V trimming: 6 bases; J trimming: 3 bases; junction bases outside the gene matches: 9. In germline, CDR1 is LGHDT, CDR2 YNNKEL (reference sequence). CDR3: CASSPGTGGYLYEQYF. As DNA, the CDR3 is TGTGCCAGCAGTCCCGGGACAGGGGGCTACCTCTACGAGCAGTACTTC.

This clonotype was detected many times. V gene TRBV9 combines with J gene TRBJ1-1; 7 bases are a match to TRBD1. Germline V gene sequence: CDR1 SGDLS, CDR2 YYNGEE. Trimming took 4 bases from V and 1 from J; bases not matched to a gene: 4. The CDR3 covers 14 residues. The CDR3 loop is CASSPRTGNTEAFF. CDR3 DNA: TGTGCCAGCAGCCCACGGACAGGGAACACTGAAGCTTTCTTT. Filled out from reference TRBV9 and TRBJ1-1, the complete variable domain reads DSGVTQTPKHLITATGQRVTLRCSPRSGDLSVYWYQQSLDQGLQFLIQYYNGEERAKGNILERFSAQQFPDLHSELNLSSLELGDSALYFCASSPRTGNTEAFFGQGTRLTVV.

This clonotype has a handful of counts. The chain has TRBV11-2 and TRBJ2-1; D may be TRBD1 or TRBD2 (6 bases each). Trimming cost V 2 bases and J 10 bases, with 9 bases left between them. The CDR3 sequence is 12 residues long. The germline gives CDR1 SGHAT, CDR2 FQNNGV. The CDR3 nucleotides are TGTGCCAGCAGCTTACGCGGGACAGAGCAGTTCTTC. It codes for CASSLRGTEQFF.

V gene TRBV7-9 combines with J gene TRBJ2-1; 10 bases fit TRBD2. The CDR3 runs to 17 residues. V trimming: 5 bases; J trimming: 0 bases; junction bases outside the gene matches: 7. CDR1 and CDR2 from the germline V gene are SEHNR and FQNEAQ (reference sequence). The CDR3 region has the DNA TGTGCCAGCAGCGTATTCCTAGCGGGGGCCTCCTACAATGAGCAGTTCTTC. Encoded protein: CASSVFLAGASYNEQFF.

This chain joins TRBV12-3 or TRBV12-4 and TRBJ2-1, with D tentatively TRBD2 (6 bases). With 3 bases removed from V and 12 bases from J, the gap between germline ends came to 18 bases. CDR3 size: 14 residues. Here the CDR3 DNA reads TGTGCCAGCAGTTTTTCCGTGACTAGTTTCTCGCAGTTCTTC. Its translation: CASSFSVTSFSQFF.

This clonotype appeared many times. The V call is TRBV3-1, the J call TRBJ2-2; 9 bases align to TRBD2. Trimming cost V 5 bases and J 4 bases; bases outside gene matches: 11. In germline, CDR1 is LGHDT, CDR2 YNNKEL (reference sequence). The CDR3 loop spans 17 amino acids. CDR3 DNA: TGTGCCAGCAGCACCCCCTTCCTAGCGGGGCGCACCGGGGAGCTGTTTTTT. This encodes CASSTPFLAGRTGELFF. Full variable domain (rest looked up from reference TRBV3-1 and TRBJ2-2): DTAVSQTPKYLVTQMGNDKSIKCEQNLGHDTMYWYKQDSKKFLKIMFSYNNKELIINETVPNRFSPKSPDKAHLNLHINSLELGDSAVYFCASSTPFLAGRTGELFFGEGSRLTVL.

This clonotype occurred a few times. J is TRBJ2-7 and V is TRBV20-1, with 7 nucleotides matching TRBD1. Germline CDR1 and CDR2: DFQATT and SNEGSKA (reference sequence). The CDR3 runs 13 residues. The V gene end was trimmed by 2 bases and the J gene end by 2 bases; junction bases not matched to a gene: 3. The CDR3 loop is CSARLQGAYEQYV. In DNA, the CDR3 is TGCAGTGCTAGACTCCAGGGGGCCTACGAGCAGTACGTC.

This chain joins TRBV27 and TRBJ1-1; a weak D match, TRBD1 (5 bases). The ends were cut back, 0 bases at V and 4 bases at J, with 15 bases in the middle. The CDR3 is 16 amino acids. Germline loops: CDR1 MNHEY, CDR2 SMNVEV (reference sequence). The DNA for the CDR3 is TGTGCCAGCAGTTTATCGATCGTATGGCAGGGCACTGAAGCTTTCTTT. As protein: CASSLSIVWQGTEAFF.

CDR3 in DNA: TGCAGTGCTAGAGATCTGACTGAGCAGTTCTTC. Translation gives CSARDLTEQFF. The chain has TRBV20-1 and TRBJ2-1; the D is unclear. The germline gives CDR1 DFQATT, CDR2 SNEGSKA (reference sequence). There are 11 residues in the CDR3. V was cut by 0 bases and J by 9 bases, with 6 bases left in between.

In this sample, this clonotype turned up a few times. This chain uses TRBV10-1 with TRBJ1-1; D unclear. Trimming removed 7 bases at V and 2 bases at J, with 11 bases between. This CDR3 contains 13 residues. From germline, CDR1 is WNHNN and CDR2 SYGVQD (reference sequence). The CDR3 region has the DNA TGCGCCAGCAAGTTGAACCGAAACACTGAAGCTTTCTTT. As protein: CASKLNRNTEAFF.

In this sample, this clonotype turned up a few times. This chain connects TRBV27 to TRBJ1-6; TRBD1 agrees at 7 bases. Germline CDR1 and CDR2: MNHEY and SMNVEV (reference sequence). This CDR3 has 16 residues. V gave up 5 bases and J gave up 8 bases; unmatched junction bases: 12. The CDR3 loop is CASSPPFRGGYSPLHF. The CDR3 DNA sequence: TGTGCCAGCAGTCCCCCGTTTAGAGGGGGCTATTCACCCCTCCACTTT.

This clonotype has ten or more counts. The chain combines TRBV10-3 with TRBJ2-7; D tentatively fits TRBD1 or TRBD2 (5 bases each). The CDR3 is 14 residues long. Trimming removed 2 bases from V and 3 bases from J, with 11 bases in between. Germline V gene sequence: CDR1 ENHRY, CDR2 SYGVKD. Written as DNA, the CDR3 is TGTGCCATCAGTGAGGGGACGCTGATCTACGAGCAGTACTTC. This translates into CAISEGTLIYEQYF.

A few counts support this clonotype. The chain combines TRBV20-1 with TRBJ2-1; D possibly corresponds to TRBD2 (6 bases). The V gene's germline CDR1 is DFQATT and CDR2 SNEGSKA (reference sequence). The ends were cut back, 6 bases at V and 2 bases at J, with 14 bases in the middle. There are 14 residues in the CDR3. Here the CDR3 reads CSARLDITYNEQFF. The CDR3 nucleotides read TGCAGTGCAAGACTAGATATCACCTACAATGAGCAGTTCTTC.

There are many counts of this clonotype. V usage is TRBV7-9 and J usage is TRBJ1-2; 8 bases match TRBD1. There are 16 residues in the CDR3. The germline gives CDR1 SEHNR, CDR2 FQNEAQ (reference sequence). V shed 4 bases, J shed 9 bases, and the junction held 16 bases outside the gene matches. The CDR3, as DNA: TGTGCCAGCAGCTCTTTAGAGACAGGGGCTATGGAGAGCTACACCTTC. Its translation: CASSSLETGAMESYTF.

The CDR3 DNA is TGTGCCAGCAGCCAAGGCTACAGGGGAGAGGACTATGGCTACACCTTC. It codes for CASSQGYRGEDYGYTF. The chain employs TRBV3-1 and TRBJ1-2, with 7 positions matching TRBD1. The CDR3 consists of 16 residues. Looked up from germline, CDR1 is LGHDT and CDR2 is YNNKEL (reference sequence). J gave up 3 bases and V 1 base, and 8 bases lay outside the gene matches.

This clonotype occurred a few times. One end of the junction is discordant with germline, which a read error may explain. This chain connects TRBV7-8 to TRBJ1-5; 7 positions match TRBD1. CDR3 length: 14 amino acids. In germline, CDR1 is SGHVS, CDR2 FQNEAQ. In DNA, the CDR3 is TGTGCCAGCAACCGACAGGGCAACAATCAACCCCAGCATTTT. Its translation: CASNRQGNNQPQHF.

This clonotype was seen many times. V gene TRBV7-6 combines with J gene TRBJ1-4, with TRBD1 identical over 7 bases. This CDR3 spans 14 amino acids. V shed 3 bases and J 8 bases; nucleotides not matched to a gene: 6. CDR1 and CDR2 (germline): SGHVS, FNYEAQ. This CDR3 is CASSLGQQSEKLFF. For the CDR3, the DNA is TGTGCCAGCAGCTTGGGACAGCAGTCCGAAAAACTGTTTTTT.

This clonotype occurred a few times. V is TRBV19 and J is TRBJ2-4; D is unresolved. There are 15 residues in the CDR3. V lost 4 bases to trimming and J lost 2 bases, with 12 bases between them. Germline V gene sequence: CDR1 LNHDA, CDR2 SQIVND (reference sequence). Written as DNA, the CDR3 is TGTGCCAGTAGTAACTGGGCCACGACCAAAAACATTCAGTACTTC. Protein product: CASSNWATTKNIQYF. The variable domain in full, with the rest retrieved from reference TRBV19 and TRBJ2-4, is DGGITQSPKYLFRKEGQNVTLSCEQNLNHDAMYWYRQDPGQGLRLIYYSQIVNDFQKGDIAEGYSVSREKKESFPLTVTSAQKNPTAFYLCASSNWATTKNIQYFGAGTRLSVL.

This clonotype was detected many times. The chain links TRBV29-1 to TRBJ2-1, with no clear D. V gave up 4 bases and J gave up 0 bases, with 7 bases separating them. The germline CDR1 and CDR2 sequences are SQVTM and ANQGSEA. CDR3 length equals 13 residues. Here the CDR3 DNA reads TGCAGCGTTGCCGAAAGCTCCTACAATGAGCAGTTCTTC. It yields the protein CSVAESSYNEQFF.

This chain joins TRBV28 and TRBJ2-2, with TRBD2 matching 13 bases. The CDR3 consists of 17 residues. The trim removed 7 bases at V and 7 bases at J, leaving 12 bases unmatched. The germline V gene has CDR1 MDHEN and CDR2 SYDVKM. Here the CDR3 DNA reads TGTGCCAGCACTCCCCTACTAGCGGGAGGGCCAGGCGGGGAGCTGTTTTTT. It codes for CASTPLLAGGPGGELFF.

This clonotype was picked up many times. The rearrangement uses TRBV7-6 and TRBJ1-1; weak D call: TRBD1 (5 bases). Germline V CDR1 and CDR2: SGHVS, FNYEAQ. This CDR3 contains 15 residues. Trimming shortened V by 1 base and J by 4 bases, and 13 bases separated the two germline ends. As DNA, the CDR3 is TGTGCCAGCAGCTTAGATCAGTTCGGGGGCACTGAAGCTTTCTTT. Amino acid sequence: CASSLDQFGGTEAFF.

The V and J genes are TRBV3-1 and TRBJ1-1, with D possibly TRBD1 on 6 matching bases. The CDR3 runs 16 residues. Per germline, CDR1 LGHDT and CDR2 YNNKEL (reference sequence). The V end lost 3 bases, the J end lost 1 base, and 15 bases lay between the germline ends. As DNA, the CDR3 is TGTGCCAGCAGCCACGCGGTGGCAGGGGCGAACACTGAAGCTTTCTTT. This gives the protein CASSHAVAGANTEAFF.

CDR3 DNA: TGTGCCAGCAGCCATCCAGGGGGCGCATCCCCCCATGAGCAGTTCTTC. This encodes CASSHPGGASPHEQFF. The chain carries TRBV3-1 and TRBJ2-1; TRBD1 matches 8 bases. V gave up 3 bases and J gave up 8 bases; unmatched junction bases: 12. Germline loops: CDR1 LGHDT, CDR2 YNNKEL (reference sequence). The length of the CDR3 is 16 residues.

The rearrangement links TRBV10-2 to TRBJ2-3, with 8 bases lining up with TRBD1. Germline CDR1 WSHSY, CDR2 SAAADI. Trimming removed 9 bases from V and 2 bases from J; junction bases left unmatched: 7. The CDR3 runs to 14 residues. CDR3 loop: CASAGQGYTDTQYF. The CDR3 DNA sequence: TGCGCCAGTGCCGGACAGGGCTACACAGATACGCAGTATTTT.

This clonotype was observed at least ten times. The V and J genes are TRBV9 and TRBJ2-2; D is perhaps TRBD2 (6 bases). The V and J ends lost 3 bases and 5 bases respectively, with 14 bases between them. Germline CDR1 and CDR2: SGDLS and YYNGEE. This CDR3 region has 15 residues. The CDR3 region is CASSARDSGTGELFF. The CDR3 DNA reads as TGTGCCAGCAGCGCACGGGACTCGGGGACCGGGGAGCTGTTTTTT.

The CDR3 reads CASSVLAGGYNEQFF. The CDR3 coding sequence is TGTGCCAGCAGCGTTCTAGCGGGAGGCTACAATGAGCAGTTCTTC. The chain has TRBV9 and TRBJ2-1, with TRBD2 matching over 11 bases. From germline, CDR1 is SGDLS and CDR2 YYNGEE. The CDR3 totals 15 residues. V dropped 2 bases and J dropped 3; count of bases not matched to a gene: 1.